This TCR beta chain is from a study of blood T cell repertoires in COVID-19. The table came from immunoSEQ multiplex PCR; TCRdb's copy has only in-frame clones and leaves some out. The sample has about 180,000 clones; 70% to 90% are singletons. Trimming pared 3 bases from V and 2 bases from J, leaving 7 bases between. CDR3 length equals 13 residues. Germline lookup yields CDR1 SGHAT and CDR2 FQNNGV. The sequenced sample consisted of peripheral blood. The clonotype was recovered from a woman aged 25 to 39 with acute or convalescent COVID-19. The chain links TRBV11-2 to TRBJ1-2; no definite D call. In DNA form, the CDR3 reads TGTGCCAGCAGCTTTGGGCCGAACTATGGCTACACCTTC. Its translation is CASSFGPNYGYTF.